These 22 T cell receptor beta chains were sequenced from one sample in a study of naive and memory T cell subsets. Antigens for these TCRs are unknown. Two oligonucleotides, mixed equimolar, formed the beta constant-region primer covering TRBC1 and TRBC2. Nested alpha and beta constant-region primers with the SP2 primer drove four PCR rounds on ligated cDNA. TCRdb ran MiXCR on the UMI-ligation and nested PCR reads and lists one entry per CDR3 protein. The data show under 150,000 distinct CDR3 sequences, about 20% seen once. Whole-study findings and limits: Naive repertoires, especially CD8, held a few larger clonotypes, possibly memory cells re-expressing CD45RA.

Input material: naive CD8+ T cells from blood. These receptors originate from a human donor in good health.

The V gene is TRBV5-1, the J gene TRBJ2-1; D perhaps matches TRBD2 (5 bases). Germline values: CDR1 SGHRS, CDR2 YFSETQ. V lost 4 bases and J lost 8, with 10 bases in between. This CDR3 spans 12 amino acids. In DNA form, the CDR3 reads TGCGCCAGCAGCCTCGCCGGGGATGAGCAGTTCTTC. Translating gives CASSLAGDEQFF.

This clonotype showed up just a few times. The chain is built from TRBV6-5 and TRBJ1-1, with D hard to call. Trimming cost V 8 bases and J 3 bases, with 13 bases left between them. CDR1 is MNHEY, CDR2 SVGAGI, per germline. The CDR3 contains 13 residues. The CDR3 sequence: CASGLRRDTEAFF. The CDR3 DNA reads as TGTGCCAGCGGGCTACGACGGGACACTGAAGCTTTCTTT.

This chain connects TRBV3-1 to TRBJ2-3; TRBD2 matches 7 bases. Germline V CDR1 and CDR2: LGHDT, YNNKEL (reference sequence). This CDR3 spans 16 amino acids. V was clipped by 4 bases and J by 1 base; unmatched bases: 8. The CDR3 DNA follows: TGTGCCAGCAGCCGCGGACTAGACGAACGCACAGATACGCAGTATTTT. Translated: CASSRGLDERTDTQYF.

The chain recombines TRBV15 with TRBJ2-7; the D gene is possibly TRBD1 (7 bases). Trimming cost V 0 bases and J 6 bases, with 18 bases left between them. Per germline, CDR1 LNHNV and CDR2 YYDKDF (reference sequence). The CDR3 extends over 16 amino acids. As DNA, the CDR3 is TGTGCCACCAGCAGAGATCGAGGAGGGGGCTTGGGCGAGCAGTACTTC. Translation gives CATSRDRGGGLGEQYF.

The J gene is TRBJ1-2, the V gene TRBV5-4, with TRBD1 identical over 7 bases. Per germline, CDR1 SGHNT and CDR2 YYREEE (reference sequence). The CDR3 runs 13 residues. The ends lost 5 bases at V and 7 bases at J; junction bases unmatched: 8. CDR3 sequence (DNA): TGTGCCAGCAGTTCCGGGACAGTGGCTGGCTACACCTTC. The encoded protein is CASSSGTVAGYTF. Filled out from reference TRBV5-4 and TRBJ1-2, the complete variable domain reads ETGVTQSPTHLIKTRGQQVTLRCSSQSGHNTVSWYQQALGQGPQFIFQYYREEENGRGNFPPRFSGLQFPNYSSELNVNALELDDSALYLCASSSGTVAGYTFGSGTRLTVV.

This clonotype occurred a few times. The chain combines TRBV14 with TRBJ2-7, with 12 bases matching TRBD2. The CDR3 has 18 amino acids. V was clipped by 0 bases and J by 4 bases; unmatched bases: 10. The V gene's germline CDR1 is SGHDN and CDR2 FVKESK. This CDR3 reads CASSQDGLAGGLRYEQYF. The CDR3 region has the DNA TGTGCCAGCAGCCAAGATGGGCTAGCGGGAGGGCTAAGATACGAGCAGTACTTC.

The chain has TRBV27 and TRBJ2-1, with 8 bases matching TRBD1. The V segment lost 2 bases and the J segment 8 bases; nucleotides outside the gene matches: 17. The CDR3 consists of 18 residues. Germline CDR1 is MNHEY and CDR2 is SMNVEV (reference sequence). The CDR3 DNA follows: TGTGCCAGCAGTTTAGGCCCCCAATTGACAGGGGCCGGGGATGAGCAGTTCTTC. Amino acids: CASSLGPQLTGAGDEQFF.

J is TRBJ2-6 and V is TRBV3-1; D unclear. Deletions cut 4 bases from V and 0 bases from J, with 13 bases between. The CDR3 is 17 amino acids. CDR1 and CDR2 from the germline V gene are LGHDT and YNNKEL (reference sequence). The CDR3 is CASSPSPLHSGANVLTF. Here the CDR3 DNA reads TGTGCCAGCAGCCCCTCCCCTCTACACTCTGGGGCCAACGTCCTGACTTTC.

This chain connects TRBV28 to TRBJ2-7, with 7 bases lining up with TRBD1. This CDR3 has 13 amino acids. The germline CDR1 and CDR2 sequences are MDHEN and SYDVKM. Trimming removed 6 bases from V and 3 bases from J; junction bases left unmatched: 5. Here the CDR3 reads CASSRDSLYEQYF. The CDR3 coding sequence is TGTGCCAGCAGCCGGGACAGCCTCTACGAGCAGTACTTC.

This clonotype came up a few times. The V call is TRBV12-3 or TRBV12-4, the J call TRBJ2-7; TRBD1 agrees at 7 bases. The CDR3 totals 14 residues. Losses at the gene ends were 4 bases for V and 2 bases for J; bases not matched to a gene: 5. This CDR3 is CASSSTGVPYEQYF. The CDR3 DNA reads TGTGCCAGCAGTTCTACAGGGGTCCCCTACGAGCAGTACTTC.

The genes are TRBV6-1 and TRBJ2-5; D gene uncertain. The CDR3 loop spans 13 amino acids. The V gene's germline CDR1 is MNHNS and CDR2 SASEGT. V gave up 1 base and J gave up 3 bases, with 6 bases separating them. DNA of the CDR3: TGTGCCAGCAGTGAAGATCCTGAAGAGACCCAGTACTTC. It specifies CASSEDPEETQYF.

The chain combines TRBV27 with TRBJ1-1; no definite D call. The CDR3 loop spans 13 amino acids. CDR1 and CDR2 (germline): MNHEY, SMNVEV (reference sequence). With 7 bases removed from V and 0 bases from J, the gap between germline ends came to 9 bases. In DNA, the CDR3 is TGTGCCAGCACCCCCGGGATGAACACTGAAGCTTTCTTT. Its protein is CASTPGMNTEAFF.

The chain couples TRBV29-1 to TRBJ2-1; no clear D gene. Trimming shortened V by 7 bases and J by 8 bases, and 18 bases separated the two germline ends. The CDR3 totals 13 residues. Looked up from germline, CDR1 is SQVTM and CDR2 is ANQGSEA. The CDR3 spells CSGTARYTYEQFF. CDR3 bases: TGCAGCGGCACCGCCAGATATACATATGAGCAGTTCTTC.

V usage is TRBV5-4 and J usage is TRBJ1-1; 7 bases map to TRBD1. This CDR3 region has 16 residues. In germline, CDR1 is SGHNT, CDR2 YYREEE (reference sequence). Trimming at V came to 4 bases and at J to 5 bases, leaving 14 bases not matched to a gene. DNA for the CDR3: TGTGCCAGCAGCACGGACGGGCAGGGGGTTGGGACTGAAGCTTTCTTT. Its translation is CASSTDGQGVGTEAFF.

J is TRBJ1-1 and V is TRBV28; D unclear. V was clipped by 1 base and J by 5 bases, with 8 bases between them. Looked up from germline, CDR1 is MDHEN and CDR2 is SYDVKM. The CDR3 length is 13 residues. The DNA for the CDR3 is TGTGCCAGCAGTTTATTGGTCGGGACTGAAGCTTTCTTT. This translates into CASSLLVGTEAFF.

The genes are TRBV9 and TRBJ2-7; D may be TRBD2 (5 bases). Germline V gives CDR1 SGDLS, CDR2 YYNGEE. The CDR3 extends over 15 amino acids. The V end lost 3 bases, the J end lost 0 bases, and 13 bases lay between the germline ends. The CDR3 protein is CASSGLHGDSYEQYF. Written as DNA, the CDR3 is TGTGCCAGCAGCGGCCTACACGGGGACTCCTACGAGCAGTACTTC.

This clonotype was observed a few times. V gene TRBV5-1 combines with J gene TRBJ2-7; D unclear. The CDR3 sequence is 10 residues long. V lost 7 bases, J lost 3 bases, and 5 bases lay in between. Per the germline V gene, CDR1 is SGHRS and CDR2 is YFSETQ. CDR3 coding DNA: TGCGCCAGCCTTTACTACGAGCAGTACTTC. Protein: CASLYYEQYF.

This clonotype was seen repeatedly, ten times or more. This sequence joins TRBV7-2 and TRBJ1-6; D gene unclear. This CDR3 spans 16 amino acids. Trimming took 2 bases from V and 4 from J, leaving 12 bases between them. Germline loops: CDR1 SGHTA, CDR2 FQGNSA. CDR3 residues: CASSLLPSGYNSPLHF. The CDR3 DNA follows: TGTGCCAGCAGCTTATTACCCAGCGGATATAATTCACCCCTCCACTTT. Combining the CDR3 with reference TRBV7-2 and TRBJ1-6 gives the whole variable domain GAGVSQSPSNKVTEKGKDVELRCDPISGHTALYWYRQSLGQGLEFLIYFQGNSAPDKSGLPSDRFSAERTGGSVSTLTIQRTQQEDSAVYLCASSLLPSGYNSPLHFGNGTRLTVT.

V and J are TRBV2 and TRBJ2-1, with D maybe TRBD1 (5 bases). The germline gives CDR1 SNHLY, CDR2 FYNNEI. The CDR3 is made up of 13 amino acids. Trimming left V 9 bases short and J 5 bases short, with 14 bases between. CDR3 nucleotides: TGTGCCAGAAGGGGAACATATGACAATGAGCAGTTCTTC. Its protein is CARRGTYDNEQFF. Filled out from reference TRBV2 and TRBJ2-1, the complete variable domain reads EPEVTQTPSHQVTQMGQEVILRCVPISNHLYFYWYRQILGQKVEFLVSFYNNEISEKSEIFDDQFSVERPDGSNFTLKIRSTKLEDSAMYFCARRGTYDNEQFFGPGTRLTVL.

The genes are TRBV12-3 or TRBV12-4 and TRBJ2-7; D gene ambiguous. This CDR3 is 15 amino acids long. The germline V and J ends were trimmed by 1 base and 2 bases, with 12 bases remaining between them. Here the CDR3 reads CASSLVLGATYEQYF. Here the CDR3 DNA reads TGTGCCAGCAGTTTAGTCCTGGGTGCTACCTACGAGCAGTACTTC.

This clonotype was counted only a few times. The rearrangement links TRBV15 to TRBJ1-2; no definite D call. The CDR3 spans 15 residues. Trimming took off 2 bases at V and 6 bases at J, with 16 bases between the two ends. Germline V lookup: CDR1 LNHNV, CDR2 YYDKDF (reference sequence). The CDR3 DNA follows: TGTGCCACCAGCAGATCCCATGACCCGGTGGATGGCTACACCTTC. Protein sequence: CATSRSHDPVDGYTF.

The rearrangement joins TRBV10-2 to TRBJ1-1; the match to TRBD1 covers 8 bases. The germline V gene encodes CDR1 WSHSY and CDR2 SAAADI. After removal of 6 bases from V and 1 base from J, the junction contained 4 bases not matched to a gene. The CDR3 consists of 14 residues. DNA of the CDR3: TGCGCCAGCAGGGGGACAGGATGGAACACTGAAGCTTTCTTT. Translated, it gives CASRGTGWNTEAFF.